A single sample gave rise to the 2 T cell receptor beta chains below, sequenced in a study of cytomegalovirus exposure and HLA in healthy donors. Use of 60 Vbeta and 13 Jbeta primers characterized the PCR. The repertoire was sequenced with immunoSEQ multiplex PCR; TCRdb's copy has only in-frame clones and lacks some. Counted here are about 200,000 clones, almost 80% occurring once; the ten biggest clones make up about 3.8%. The source material was PBMCs. These receptors originate from a male donor in good health and CMV-seronegative.

This clone ranks as medium-sized (0.01 to 0.1%). The chain recombines TRBV6-4 with TRBJ2-1; 9 bases match TRBD1. Germline CDR1 MRHNA, CDR2 SNTAGT. The CDR3 contains 13 residues. Unmatched junction bases numbered 3, after V lost 2 bases and J lost 10 bases. In nucleotides, the CDR3 is TGTGCCAGCAGTGACACAGACAGGGGGGAGCAGTTCTTC. Translated, it gives CASSDTDRGEQFF.

The V call is TRBV11-2, the J call TRBJ2-7, with D uncertain. CDR1 SGHAT and CDR2 FQNNGV come from the germline V gene. CDR3 length equals 13 residues. The V end was cut by 0 bases, the J end by 13 bases, with 16 bases between. The CDR3, as DNA: TGTGCCAGCAGCTTAGATGCTAGAGCCCGCACCTACTTC. Protein: CASSLDARARTYF. Complete variable domain (other parts from reference TRBV11-2 and TRBJ2-7): EAGVAQSPRYKIIEKRQSVAFWCNPISGHATLYWYQQILGQGPKLLIQFQNNGVVDDSQLPKDRFSAERLKGVDSTLKIQPAKLEDSAVYLCASSLDARARTYFGPGTRLTVT.